The T cell receptor beta chain described here comes from a study of blood T cell repertoires in COVID-19. In the source study's methods: The assay estimated nucleated cells by amplifying reference gene primers. Sequencing was performed with immunoSEQ multiplex PCR; in TCRdb, only in-frame clones are kept and a portion is missing. V, J and clone size derive from that table, while D and trimming were established from the DNA sequence. The sample carries under 300,000 clones, roughly 86% recorded once. Sequences were obtained from PBMCs or T cells enriched from blood (not recorded which). This receptor was identified in a middle-aged woman with acute COVID-19.

Written as DNA, the CDR3 is TGTGCCAGCAAAATCAGCCGGGACAAGGGAGCGAACACTGAAGCTTTCTTT. Translating it yields CASKISRDKGANTEAFF. This chain links TRBV19 with TRBJ1-1; D is perhaps TRBD1 (6 bases). The ends were cut back, 9 bases at V and 1 base at J, with 24 bases in the middle. CDR1 is LNHDA and CDR2 is SQIVND in the germline V gene (reference sequence). The CDR3 is 17 amino acids. The full variable domain, completed using reference TRBV19 and TRBJ1-1, is DGGITQSPKYLFRKEGQNVTLSCEQNLNHDAMYWYRQDPGQGLRLIYYSQIVNDFQKGDIAEGYSVSREKKESFPLTVTSAQKNPTAFYLCASKISRDKGANTEAFFGQGTRLTVV.